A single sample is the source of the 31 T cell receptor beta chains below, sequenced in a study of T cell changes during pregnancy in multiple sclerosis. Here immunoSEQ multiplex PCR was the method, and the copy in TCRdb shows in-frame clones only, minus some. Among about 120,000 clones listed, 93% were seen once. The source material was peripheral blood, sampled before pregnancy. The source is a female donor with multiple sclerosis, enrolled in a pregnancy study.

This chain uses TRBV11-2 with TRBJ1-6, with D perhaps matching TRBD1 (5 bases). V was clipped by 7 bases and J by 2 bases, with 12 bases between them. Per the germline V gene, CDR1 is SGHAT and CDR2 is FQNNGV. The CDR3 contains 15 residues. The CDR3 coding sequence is TGTGCCAGCACCCGGGGGAGTACCTATAATTCACCCCTCCACTTT. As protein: CASTRGSTYNSPLHF. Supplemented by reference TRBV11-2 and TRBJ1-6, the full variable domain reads EAGVAQSPRYKIIEKRQSVAFWCNPISGHATLYWYQQILGQGPKLLIQFQNNGVVDDSQLPKDRFSAERLKGVDSTLKIQPAKLEDSAVYLCASTRGSTYNSPLHFGNGTRLTVT.

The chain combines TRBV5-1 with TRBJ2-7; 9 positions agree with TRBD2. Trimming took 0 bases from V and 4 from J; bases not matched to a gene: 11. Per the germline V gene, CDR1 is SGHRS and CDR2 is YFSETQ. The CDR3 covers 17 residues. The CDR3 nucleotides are TGCGCCAGCAGCTTGGAACCTCTAGCGGGAAAGGTATACGAGCAGTACTTC. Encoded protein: CASSLEPLAGKVYEQYF. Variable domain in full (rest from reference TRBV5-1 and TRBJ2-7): KAGVTQTPRYLIKTRGQQVTLSCSPISGHRSVSWYQQTPGQGLQFLFEYFSETQRNKGNFPGRFSGRQFSNSRSEMNVSTLELGDSALYLCASSLEPLAGKVYEQYFGPGTRLTVT.

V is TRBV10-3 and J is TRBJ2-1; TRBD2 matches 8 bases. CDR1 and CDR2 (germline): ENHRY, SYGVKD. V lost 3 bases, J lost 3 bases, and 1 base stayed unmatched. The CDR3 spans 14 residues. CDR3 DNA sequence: TGTGCCATCAGTGAAAGCGGGAGCTACAATGAGCAGTTCTTC. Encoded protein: CAISESGSYNEQFF.

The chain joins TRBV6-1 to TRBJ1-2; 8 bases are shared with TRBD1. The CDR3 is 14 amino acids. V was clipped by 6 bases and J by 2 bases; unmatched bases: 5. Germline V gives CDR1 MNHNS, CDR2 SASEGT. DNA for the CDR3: TGTGCCAGCAGGGCGGACAGGGCAAACTATGGCTACACCTTC. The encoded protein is CASRADRANYGYTF.

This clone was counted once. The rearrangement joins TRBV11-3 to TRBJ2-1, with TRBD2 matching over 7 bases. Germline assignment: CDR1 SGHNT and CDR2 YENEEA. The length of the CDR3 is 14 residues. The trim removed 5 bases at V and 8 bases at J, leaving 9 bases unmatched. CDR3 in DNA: TGTGCCAGCAGCCAAGACGGCGGGAGCTATGAGCAGTTCTTC. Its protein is CASSQDGGSYEQFF.

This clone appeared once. For the CDR3, the DNA is TGTGCCAGCAGTTTCCACCCCACTCCGGGACAGGGCGGGAATACGCAGTATTTT. The encoded protein is CASSFHPTPGQGGNTQYF. V and J are TRBV27 and TRBJ2-3, with 9 nucleotides matching TRBD1. The CDR3 is made up of 18 amino acids. The V gene's germline CDR1 is MNHEY and CDR2 SMNVEV (reference sequence). V lost 3 bases, J lost 7 bases, and 17 bases stayed unmatched.

CDR3 nucleotide sequence: TGTGCCTGGAGGACGACACCGAGTGGGGGCTACACCTTC. This encodes CAWRTTPSGGYTF. The chain uses TRBV30 and TRBJ1-2; no clear D gene. V was pared by 3 bases and J by 8 bases, with 16 bases between. The CDR3 totals 13 residues. Germline CDR1 reads GTSNPN; CDR2 reads SVGIG (reference sequence).

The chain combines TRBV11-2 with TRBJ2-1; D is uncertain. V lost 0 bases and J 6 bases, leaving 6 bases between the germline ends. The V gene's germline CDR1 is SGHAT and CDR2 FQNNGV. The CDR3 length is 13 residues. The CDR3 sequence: CASSLELLNEQFF. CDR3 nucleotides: TGTGCCAGCAGCTTAGAACTCCTCAATGAGCAGTTCTTC.

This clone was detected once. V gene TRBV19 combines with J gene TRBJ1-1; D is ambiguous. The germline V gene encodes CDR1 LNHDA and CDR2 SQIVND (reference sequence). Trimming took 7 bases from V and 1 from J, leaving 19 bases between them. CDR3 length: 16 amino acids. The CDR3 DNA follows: TGTGCCAGTACGGGGAGGGCCCGTCGAGGGAACACTGAAGCTTTCTTT. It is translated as CASTGRARRGNTEAFF.

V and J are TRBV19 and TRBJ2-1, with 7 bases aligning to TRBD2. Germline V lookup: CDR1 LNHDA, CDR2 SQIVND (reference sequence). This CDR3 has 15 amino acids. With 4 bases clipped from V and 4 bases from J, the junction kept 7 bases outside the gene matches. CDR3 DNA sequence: TGTGCCAGTAGTACGGCTCTAGCGGTTTACAATGAGCAGTTCTTC. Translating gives CASSTALAVYNEQFF.

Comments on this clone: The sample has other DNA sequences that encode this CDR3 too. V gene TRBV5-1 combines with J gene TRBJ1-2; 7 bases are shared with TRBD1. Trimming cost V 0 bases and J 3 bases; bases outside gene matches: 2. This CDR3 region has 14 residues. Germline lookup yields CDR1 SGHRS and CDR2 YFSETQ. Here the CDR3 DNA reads TGCGCCAGCAGCTTGGGACAGGGAGACTATGGCTACACCTTC. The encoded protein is CASSLGQGDYGYTF.

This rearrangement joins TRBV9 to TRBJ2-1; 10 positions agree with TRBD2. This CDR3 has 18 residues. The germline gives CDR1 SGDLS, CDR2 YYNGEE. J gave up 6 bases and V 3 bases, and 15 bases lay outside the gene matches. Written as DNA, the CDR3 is TGTGCCAGCAGCGCCCCCCTCGGTGGGGGGACTAGCGTCAATGAGCAGTTCTTC. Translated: CASSAPLGGGTSVNEQFF.

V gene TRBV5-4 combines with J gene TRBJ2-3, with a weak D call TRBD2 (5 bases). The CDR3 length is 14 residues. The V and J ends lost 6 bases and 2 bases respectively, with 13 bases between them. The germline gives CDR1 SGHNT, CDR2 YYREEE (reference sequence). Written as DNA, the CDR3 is TGTGCCAGCAACCCAGAGCGGAACACAGATACGCAGTATTTT. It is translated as CASNPERNTDTQYF.

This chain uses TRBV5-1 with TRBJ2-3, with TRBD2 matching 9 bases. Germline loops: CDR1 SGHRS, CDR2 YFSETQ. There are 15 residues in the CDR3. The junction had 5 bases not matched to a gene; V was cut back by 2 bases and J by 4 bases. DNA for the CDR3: TGCGCCAGCAGCTTAACCGGGACTAGCCCAGATACGCAGTATTTT. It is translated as CASSLTGTSPDTQYF.

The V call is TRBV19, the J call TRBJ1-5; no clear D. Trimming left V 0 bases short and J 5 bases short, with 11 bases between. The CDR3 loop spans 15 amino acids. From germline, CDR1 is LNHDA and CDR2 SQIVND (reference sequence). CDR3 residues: CASSIESGIDQPQHF. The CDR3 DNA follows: TGTGCCAGTAGTATAGAGTCCGGGATTGATCAGCCCCAGCATTTT.

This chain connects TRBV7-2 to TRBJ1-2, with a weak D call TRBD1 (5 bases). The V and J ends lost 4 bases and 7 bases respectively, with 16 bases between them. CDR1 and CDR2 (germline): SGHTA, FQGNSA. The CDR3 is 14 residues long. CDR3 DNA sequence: TGTGCCAGCAGCTCACCAGAGACAGCCTTTGGCTACACCTTC. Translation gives CASSSPETAFGYTF. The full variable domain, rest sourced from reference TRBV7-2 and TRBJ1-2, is GAGVSQSPSNKVTEKGKDVELRCDPISGHTALYWYRQSLGQGLEFLIYFQGNSAPDKSGLPSDRFSAERTGGSVSTLTIQRTQQEDSAVYLCASSSPETAFGYTFGSGTRLTVV.

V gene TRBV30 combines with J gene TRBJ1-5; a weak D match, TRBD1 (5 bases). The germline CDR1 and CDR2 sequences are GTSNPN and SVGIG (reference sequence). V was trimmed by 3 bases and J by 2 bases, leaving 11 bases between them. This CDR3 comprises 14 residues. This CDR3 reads CAWRDDRGNQPQHF. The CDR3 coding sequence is TGTGCCTGGAGGGATGACAGAGGCAATCAGCCCCAGCATTTT.

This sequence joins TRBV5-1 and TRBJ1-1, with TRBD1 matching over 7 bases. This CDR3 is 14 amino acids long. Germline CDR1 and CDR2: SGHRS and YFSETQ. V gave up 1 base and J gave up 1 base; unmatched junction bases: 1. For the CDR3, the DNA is TGCGCCAGCAGCTTGAGGGGGCGGAACACTGAAGCTTTCTTT. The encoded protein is CASSLRGRNTEAFF.

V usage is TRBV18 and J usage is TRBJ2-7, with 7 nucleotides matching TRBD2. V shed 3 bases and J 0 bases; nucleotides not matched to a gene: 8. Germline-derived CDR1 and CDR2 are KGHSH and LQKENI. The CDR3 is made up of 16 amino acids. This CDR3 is CASSPPSGVGSYEQYF. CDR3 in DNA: TGTGCCAGCTCACCTCCTAGCGGCGTTGGCTCCTACGAGCAGTACTTC.

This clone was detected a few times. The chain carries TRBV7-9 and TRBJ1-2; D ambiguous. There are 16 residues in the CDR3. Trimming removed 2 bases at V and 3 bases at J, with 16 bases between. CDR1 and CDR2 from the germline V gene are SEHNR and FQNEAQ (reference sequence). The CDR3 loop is CASSLKESGDYYGYTF. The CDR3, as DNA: TGTGCCAGCAGCTTAAAGGAGTCTGGAGACTACTATGGCTACACCTTC.

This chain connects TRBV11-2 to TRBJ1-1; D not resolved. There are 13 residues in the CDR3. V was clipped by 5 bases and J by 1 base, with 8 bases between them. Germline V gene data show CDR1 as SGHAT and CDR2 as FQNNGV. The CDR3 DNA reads TGTGCCAGCAGCCCCGGGAGGAACACTGAAGCTTTCTTT. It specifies CASSPGRNTEAFF.

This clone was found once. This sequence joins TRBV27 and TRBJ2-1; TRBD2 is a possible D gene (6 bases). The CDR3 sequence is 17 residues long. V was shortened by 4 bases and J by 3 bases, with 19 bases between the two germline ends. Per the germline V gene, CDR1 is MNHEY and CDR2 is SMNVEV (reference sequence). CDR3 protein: CASSSSRLGSRYNEQFF. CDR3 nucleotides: TGTGCCAGCAGTTCGTCCCGCCTCGGGAGTCGCTACAATGAGCAGTTCTTC.

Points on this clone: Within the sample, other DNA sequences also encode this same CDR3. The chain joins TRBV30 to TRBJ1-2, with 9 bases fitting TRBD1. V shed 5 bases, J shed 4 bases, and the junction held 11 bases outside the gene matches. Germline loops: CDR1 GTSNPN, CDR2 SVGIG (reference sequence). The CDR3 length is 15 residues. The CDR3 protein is CAWVRGGQGSYGYTF. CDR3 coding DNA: TGTGCCTGGGTTCGCGGGGGACAGGGTAGCTATGGCTACACCTTC. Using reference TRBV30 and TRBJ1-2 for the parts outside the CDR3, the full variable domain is SQTIHQWPATLVQPVGSPLSLECTVEGTSNPNLYWYRQAAGRGLQLLFYSVGIGQISSEVPQNLSASRPQDRQFILSSKKLLLSDSGFYLCAWVRGGQGSYGYTFGSGTRLTVV.

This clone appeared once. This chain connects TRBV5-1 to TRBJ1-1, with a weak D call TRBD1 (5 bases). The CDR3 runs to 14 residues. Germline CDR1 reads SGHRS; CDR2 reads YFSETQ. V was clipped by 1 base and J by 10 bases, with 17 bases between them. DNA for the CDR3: TGCGCCAGCAGCTTGAAGTATCCGCAGGGTGCAGCTTTCTTT. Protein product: CASSLKYPQGAAFF.

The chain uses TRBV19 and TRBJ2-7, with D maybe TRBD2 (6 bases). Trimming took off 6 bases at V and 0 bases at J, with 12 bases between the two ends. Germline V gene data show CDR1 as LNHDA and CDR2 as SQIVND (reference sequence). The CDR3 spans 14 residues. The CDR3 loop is CASSWGLNSYEQYF. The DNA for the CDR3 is TGTGCCAGTAGCTGGGGACTTAACTCCTACGAGCAGTACTTC.

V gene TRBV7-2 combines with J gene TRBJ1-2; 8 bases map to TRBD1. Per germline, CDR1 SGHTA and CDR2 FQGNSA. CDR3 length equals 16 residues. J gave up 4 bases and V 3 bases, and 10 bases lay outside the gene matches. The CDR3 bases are TGTGCCAGCAGCTTCTTGACTACAGGGGGGGCCTATGGCTACACCTTC. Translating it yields CASSFLTTGGAYGYTF.

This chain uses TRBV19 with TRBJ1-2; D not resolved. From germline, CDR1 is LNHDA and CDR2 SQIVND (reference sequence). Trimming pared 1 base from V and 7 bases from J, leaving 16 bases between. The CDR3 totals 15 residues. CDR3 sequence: CASSIGGTIVPGYTF. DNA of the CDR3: TGTGCCAGTAGTATAGGCGGCACGATCGTGCCTGGCTACACCTTC.

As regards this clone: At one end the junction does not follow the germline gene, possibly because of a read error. The CDR3 loop is CASSLLQGSSEQYF. In nucleotides, the CDR3 is TGTGCCAGCAGCTTGTTGCAGGGGTCCTCCGAGCAGTACTTC. The rearrangement links TRBV5-8 to TRBJ2-7, with a tentative D call TRBD1 (6 bases). In germline, CDR1 is SGHTS, CDR2 YDEGEE. CDR3 length equals 14 residues.

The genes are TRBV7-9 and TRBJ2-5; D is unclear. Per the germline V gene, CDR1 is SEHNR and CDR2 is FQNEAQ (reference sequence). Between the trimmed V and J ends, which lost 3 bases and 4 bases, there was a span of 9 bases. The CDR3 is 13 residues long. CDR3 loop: CASSLERPETQYF. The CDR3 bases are TGTGCCAGCAGCTTGGAGCGTCCAGAGACCCAGTACTTC. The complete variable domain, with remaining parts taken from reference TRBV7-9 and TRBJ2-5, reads DTGVSQNPRHKITKRGQNVTFRCDPISEHNRLYWYRQTLGQGPEFLTYFQNEAQLEKSRLLSDRFSAERPKGSFSTLEIQRTEQGDSAMYLCASSLERPETQYFGPGTRLLVL.

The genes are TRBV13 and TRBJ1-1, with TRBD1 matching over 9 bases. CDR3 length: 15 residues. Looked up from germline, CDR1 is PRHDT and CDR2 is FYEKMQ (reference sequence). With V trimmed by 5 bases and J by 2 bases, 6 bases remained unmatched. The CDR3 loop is CASSRGQGINTEAFF. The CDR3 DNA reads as TGTGCCAGCAGCAGAGGACAGGGGATAAACACTGAAGCTTTCTTT.

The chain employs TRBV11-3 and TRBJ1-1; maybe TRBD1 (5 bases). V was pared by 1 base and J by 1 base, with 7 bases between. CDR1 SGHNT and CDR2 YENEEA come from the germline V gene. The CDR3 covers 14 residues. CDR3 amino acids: CASSLGQGNTEAFF. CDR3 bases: TGTGCCAGCAGCTTAGGCCAGGGGAACACTGAAGCTTTCTTT.